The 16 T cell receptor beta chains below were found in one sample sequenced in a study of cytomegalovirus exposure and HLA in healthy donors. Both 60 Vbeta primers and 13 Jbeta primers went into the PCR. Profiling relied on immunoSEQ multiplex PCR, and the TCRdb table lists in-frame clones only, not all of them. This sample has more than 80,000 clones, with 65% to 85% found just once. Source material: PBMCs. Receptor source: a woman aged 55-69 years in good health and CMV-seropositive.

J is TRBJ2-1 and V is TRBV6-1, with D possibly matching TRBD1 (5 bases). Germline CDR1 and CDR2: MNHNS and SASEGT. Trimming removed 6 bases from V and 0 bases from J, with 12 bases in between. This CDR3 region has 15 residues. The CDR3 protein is CASRRAGSSYNEQFF. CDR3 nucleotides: TGTGCCAGCAGAAGAGCAGGGTCCTCCTACAATGAGCAGTTCTTC.

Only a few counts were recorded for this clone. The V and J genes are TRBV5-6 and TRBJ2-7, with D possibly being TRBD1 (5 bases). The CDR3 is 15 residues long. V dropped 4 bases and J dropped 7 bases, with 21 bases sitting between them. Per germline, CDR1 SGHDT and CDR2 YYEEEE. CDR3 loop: CASSQEWGPQGEQYF. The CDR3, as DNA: TGTGCCAGCAGCCAAGAATGGGGCCCTCAAGGGGAGCAGTACTTC.

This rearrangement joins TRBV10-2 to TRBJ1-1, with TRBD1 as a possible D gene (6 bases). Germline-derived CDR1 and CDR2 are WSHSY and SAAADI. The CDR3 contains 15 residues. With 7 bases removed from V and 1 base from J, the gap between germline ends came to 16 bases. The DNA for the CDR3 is TGCGCCAGCATAGACCCGGGACACCCGAACACTGAAGCTTTCTTT. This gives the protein CASIDPGHPNTEAFF.

CDR3 residues: CASSTGTANTGELFF. In DNA, the CDR3 is TGTGCCAGCAGTACCGGGACAGCGAACACCGGGGAGCTGTTTTTT. V and J are TRBV6-1 and TRBJ2-2; 7 bases are shared with TRBD1. Per the germline V gene, CDR1 is MNHNS and CDR2 is SASEGT. Trimming removed 5 bases from V and 0 bases from J; junction bases left unmatched: 3. The CDR3 covers 15 residues.

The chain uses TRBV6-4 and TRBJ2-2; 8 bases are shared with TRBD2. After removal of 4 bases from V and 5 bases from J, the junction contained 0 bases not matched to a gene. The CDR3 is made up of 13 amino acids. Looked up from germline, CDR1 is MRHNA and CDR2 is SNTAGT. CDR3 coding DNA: TGTGCCAGCAGTGCTAGCGGGACCGGGGAGCTGTTTTTT. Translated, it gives CASSASGTGELFF.

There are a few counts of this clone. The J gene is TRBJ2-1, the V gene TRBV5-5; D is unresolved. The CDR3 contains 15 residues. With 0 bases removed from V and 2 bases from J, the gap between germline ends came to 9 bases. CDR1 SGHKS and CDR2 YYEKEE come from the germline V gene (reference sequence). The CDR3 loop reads CASSLVVLPYNEQFF. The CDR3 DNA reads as TGTGCCAGCAGCTTGGTTGTCCTCCCCTACAATGAGCAGTTCTTC.

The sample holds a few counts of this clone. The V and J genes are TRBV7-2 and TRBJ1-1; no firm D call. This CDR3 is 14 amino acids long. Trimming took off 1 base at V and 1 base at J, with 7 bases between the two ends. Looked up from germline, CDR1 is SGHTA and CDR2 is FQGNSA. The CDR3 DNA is TGTGCCAGCAGCTTAGTGGGAGGGAACACTGAAGCTTTCTTT. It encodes CASSLVGGNTEAFF.

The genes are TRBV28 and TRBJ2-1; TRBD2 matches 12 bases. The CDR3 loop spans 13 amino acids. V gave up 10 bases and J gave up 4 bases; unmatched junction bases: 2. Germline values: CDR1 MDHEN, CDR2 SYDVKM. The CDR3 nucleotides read TGTGCCACAACTAGCGGGGGGTACAATGAGCAGTTCTTC. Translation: CATTSGGYNEQFF. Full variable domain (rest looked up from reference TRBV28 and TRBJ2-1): DVKVTQSSRYLVKRTGEKVFLECVQDMDHENMFWYRQDPGLGLRLIYFSYDVKMKEKGDIPEGYSVSREKKERFSLILESASTNQTSMYLCATTSGGYNEQFFGPGTRLTVL.

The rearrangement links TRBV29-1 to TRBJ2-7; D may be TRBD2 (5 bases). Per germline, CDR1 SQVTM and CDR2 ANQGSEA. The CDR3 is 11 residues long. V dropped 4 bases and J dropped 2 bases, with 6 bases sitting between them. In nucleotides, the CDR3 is TGCAGCGTTGCCGGGACCTACGAGCAGTACTTC. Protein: CSVAGTYEQYF.

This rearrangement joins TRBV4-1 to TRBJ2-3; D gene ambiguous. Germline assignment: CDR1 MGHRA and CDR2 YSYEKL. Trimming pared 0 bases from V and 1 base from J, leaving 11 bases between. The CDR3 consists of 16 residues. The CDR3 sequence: CASSQDPVMGTDTQYF. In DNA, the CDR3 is TGCGCCAGCAGCCAAGATCCGGTGATGGGCACAGATACGCAGTATTTT.

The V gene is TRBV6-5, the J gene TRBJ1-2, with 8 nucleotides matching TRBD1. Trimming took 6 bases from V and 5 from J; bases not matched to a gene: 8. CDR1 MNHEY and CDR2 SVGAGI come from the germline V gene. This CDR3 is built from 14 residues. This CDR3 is CASRTQGARYGYTF. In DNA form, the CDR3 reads TGTGCCAGCAGAACCCAGGGGGCGAGGTATGGCTACACCTTC.

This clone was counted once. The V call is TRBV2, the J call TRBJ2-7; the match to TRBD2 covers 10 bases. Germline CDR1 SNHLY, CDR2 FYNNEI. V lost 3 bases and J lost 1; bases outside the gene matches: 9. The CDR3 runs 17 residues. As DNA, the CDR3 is TGTGCCAGCAGTGACCCCACTAGCGGGATGGTGTCCTACGAGCAGTACTTC. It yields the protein CASSDPTSGMVSYEQYF.

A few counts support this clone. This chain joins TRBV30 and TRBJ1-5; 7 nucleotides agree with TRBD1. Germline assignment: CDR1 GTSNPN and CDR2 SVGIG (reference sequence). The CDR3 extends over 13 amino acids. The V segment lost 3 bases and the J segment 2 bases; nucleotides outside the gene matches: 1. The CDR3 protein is CAWSQGGNQPQHF. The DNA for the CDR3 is TGTGCCTGGAGCCAGGGGGGCAATCAGCCCCAGCATTTT.

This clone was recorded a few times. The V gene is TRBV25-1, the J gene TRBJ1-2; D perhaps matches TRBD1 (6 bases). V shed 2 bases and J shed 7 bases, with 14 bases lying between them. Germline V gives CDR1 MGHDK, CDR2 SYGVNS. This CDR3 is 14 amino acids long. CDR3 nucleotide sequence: TGTGCCAGCAGTGAACGGACAGCTCGGGTTGGCTACACCTTC. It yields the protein CASSERTARVGYTF.

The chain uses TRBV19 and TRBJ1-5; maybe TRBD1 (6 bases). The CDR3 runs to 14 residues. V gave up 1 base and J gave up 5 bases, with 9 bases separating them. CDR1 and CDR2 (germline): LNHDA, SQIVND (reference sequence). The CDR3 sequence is CASSIGQAYQPQHF. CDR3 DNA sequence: TGTGCCAGTAGTATAGGACAGGCCTATCAGCCCCAGCATTTT.

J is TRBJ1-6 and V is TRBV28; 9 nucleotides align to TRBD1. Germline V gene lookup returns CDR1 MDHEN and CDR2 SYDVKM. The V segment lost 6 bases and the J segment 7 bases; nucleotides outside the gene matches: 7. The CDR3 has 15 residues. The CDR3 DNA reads TGTGCCAGCAGCCCCGGACAGGGGAGGAATTCACCCCTCCACTTT. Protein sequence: CASSPGQGRNSPLHF.